Each of the 25 T cell receptor beta chains below was sequenced from the same sample in a study of human T cells and chemical hapten exposure. As for time point: healthy volunteer bleed at 6 weeks. Unfractionated whole blood yielded total RNA. TCRdb re-analysed the RACE reads in MiXCR, keeping a single row per CDR3 protein. The table records under 90,000 distinct CDR3 sequences, over 8.5% of them present only once. The sequencing sample was made of whole blood. Receptors were obtained from a male donor in good health. Some clones in this sample may be carry-over from other donors' samples.

This clonotype has a handful of counts. The chain recombines TRBV27 with TRBJ1-1; 10 nucleotides line up with TRBD1. This CDR3 has 13 amino acids. Germline V gene lookup returns CDR1 MNHEY and CDR2 SMNVEV (reference sequence). V shed 0 bases, J shed 11 bases, and the junction held 3 bases outside the gene matches. The CDR3 loop reads CASSLSGQGLAFF. CDR3 DNA: TGTGCCAGCAGTTTATCGGGACAGGGGCTGGCTTTCTTT.

The CDR3 DNA sequence: TGCAGTGCTAGGGGACCGGCCGATACGCAGTATTTT. Its translation is CSARGPADTQYF. The chain carries TRBV20-1 and TRBJ2-3, with D perhaps matching TRBD1 or TRBD2 (5 bases each). The germline V and J ends were trimmed by 3 bases and 6 bases, with 10 bases remaining between them. Germline CDR1 is DFQATT and CDR2 is SNEGSKA (reference sequence). The CDR3 contains 12 residues.

The rearrangement links TRBV12-3 or TRBV12-4 to TRBJ1-1, with 7 bases identical to TRBD1. Losses at the gene ends were 6 bases for V and 2 bases for J; bases not matched to a gene: 3. The CDR3 is 13 residues long. The CDR3 sequence is CASRRDSNTEAFF. The CDR3 nucleotides are TGTGCCAGCAGACGGGACAGTAACACTGAAGCTTTCTTT.

The chain combines TRBV10-3 with TRBJ2-7; D is perhaps TRBD1 or TRBD2 (5 bases each). Trimming shortened V by 6 bases and J by 3 bases, and 18 bases separated the two germline ends. The CDR3 consists of 15 residues. Germline V gene sequence: CDR1 ENHRY, CDR2 SYGVKD. CDR3: CAISDPGTTHYEQYF. CDR3 coding DNA: TGTGCCATCAGCGACCCCGGGACGACCCACTACGAGCAGTACTTC.

The rearrangement links TRBV20-1 to TRBJ2-3; the D call may be TRBD1 or TRBD2 (6 bases each). Looked up from germline, CDR1 is DFQATT and CDR2 is SNEGSKA (reference sequence). The ends were cut back, 4 bases at V and 5 bases at J, with 13 bases in the middle. The CDR3 contains 13 residues. DNA of the CDR3: TGCAGTGCTAAAGTGGGGGGCGTAGATACGCAGTATTTT. It yields the protein CSAKVGGVDTQYF.

This clonotype was counted ten times or more. The chain couples TRBV12-5 to TRBJ1-2, with D possibly being TRBD1 (6 bases). There are 15 residues in the CDR3. Germline assignment: CDR1 LGHNT and CDR2 FRNRAP. Trimming removed 0 bases at V and 8 bases at J, with 16 bases between. CDR3 sequence reads: CASGLVQAGEDGYTF. In DNA, the CDR3 is TGTGCTAGTGGTTTGGTACAGGCAGGGGAGGACGGCTACACCTTC.

This clonotype turned up a few times. The chain uses TRBV10-2 and TRBJ2-7; D perhaps matches TRBD2 (7 bases). V gave up 9 bases and J gave up 0 bases, with 15 bases separating them. Per the germline V gene, CDR1 is WSHSY and CDR2 is SAAADI. The CDR3 runs 14 residues. In DNA, the CDR3 is TGCGCCAGTAGGGGGGGGCAAGGCTCCTACGAGCAGTACTTC. Its translation: CASRGGQGSYEQYF.

The chain couples TRBV12-3 or TRBV12-4 to TRBJ1-2, with 7 bases fitting TRBD1. V lost 5 bases, J lost 4 bases, and 7 bases stayed unmatched. The CDR3 has 14 residues. The CDR3 nucleotides read TGTGCCAGCAGTACACTGACAGGGACCTATGGCTACACCTTC. It is translated as CASSTLTGTYGYTF.

This clonotype was seen a handful of times. The chain employs TRBV4-2 and TRBJ2-2, with TRBD2 matching 10 bases. The CDR3 sequence is 17 residues long. J lost 6 bases, V lost 0 bases, and 7 bases had no gene match. The germline V gene encodes CDR1 LGHNA and CDR2 YNFKEQ. The CDR3: CASSQDKGTSAPGELFF. The CDR3 bases are TGTGCCAGCAGCCAAGATAAAGGGACTAGCGCCCCCGGGGAGCTGTTTTTT.

This clonotype turned up a few times. The genes are TRBV10-2 and TRBJ2-5; possible D gene TRBD2, 5 bases. Germline assignment: CDR1 WSHSY and CDR2 SAAADI. The CDR3 spans 12 residues. V was trimmed by 5 bases and J by 5 bases, leaving 9 bases between them. CDR3 nucleotides: TGCGCCAGCAGTCATTCGGGGGAGACCCAGTACTTC. It codes for CASSHSGETQYF.

This clonotype has only a few counts. This chain links TRBV12-5 with TRBJ2-3; no clear D gene. The CDR3 covers 15 residues. The germline CDR1 and CDR2 sequences are LGHNT and FRNRAP. Between the trimmed V and J ends, which lost 6 bases and 2 bases, there was a span of 15 bases. CDR3 nucleotides: TGTGCTAGTGGCCCGAACGGGCCTTACACAGATACGCAGTATTTT. This sequence encodes CASGPNGPYTDTQYF.

This clonotype was picked up a small number of times. The J gene is TRBJ1-1, the V gene TRBV9; 11 nucleotides line up with TRBD1. J gave up 8 bases and V 3 bases, and 6 bases lay outside the gene matches. This CDR3 region has 14 residues. Germline V gene sequence: CDR1 SGDLS, CDR2 YYNGEE. In DNA, the CDR3 is TGTGCCAGCAGCGCCGGGACAGGGGGTAGCGAAGCTTTCTTT. It is translated as CASSAGTGGSEAFF.

This clonotype was recorded at least ten times. The rearrangement links TRBV7-9 to TRBJ2-7; the D gene is possibly TRBD2 (5 bases). The V end lost 5 bases, the J end lost 2 bases, and 13 bases lay between the germline ends. Germline assignment: CDR1 SEHNR and CDR2 FQNEAQ (reference sequence). There are 14 residues in the CDR3. CDR3 sequence (DNA): TGTGCCAGCAGCCATCCGGGAACAACCTACGAGCAGTACTTC. This sequence encodes CASSHPGTTYEQYF.

The rearrangement joins TRBV20-1 to TRBJ2-3; a weak D match, TRBD2 (6 bases). This CDR3 has 14 amino acids. With 5 bases removed from V and 1 base from J, the gap between germline ends came to 13 bases. Germline CDR1 is DFQATT and CDR2 is SNEGSKA (reference sequence). CDR3 amino acids: CSAERREGTDTQYF. In DNA form, the CDR3 reads TGCAGTGCTGAACGGAGGGAAGGCACAGATACGCAGTATTTT.

The table lists this clonotype with many counts. This chain links TRBV5-1 with TRBJ1-6, with D possibly TRBD1 on 5 matching bases. Per the germline V gene, CDR1 is SGHRS and CDR2 is YFSETQ. The CDR3 spans 15 residues. The V gene lost 0 bases and the J gene lost 10 bases, with 14 bases spanning the gap. The CDR3 spells CASSLEGREQSPLHF. The CDR3 nucleotides are TGCGCCAGCAGCTTGGAGGGGAGAGAACAATCACCCCTCCACTTT.

J is TRBJ2-3 and V is TRBV28; 8 bases line up with TRBD1. CDR1 MDHEN and CDR2 SYDVKM come from the germline V gene. Losses at the gene ends were 3 bases for V and 4 bases for J; bases not matched to a gene: 12. The CDR3 runs 17 residues. CDR3 sequence (DNA): TGTGCCAGCAGTTTGGTCCAGGGGGCAATTATTGCAGATACGCAGTATTTT. It translates to CASSLVQGAIIADTQYF.

This clonotype showed up just a few times. The chain links TRBV18 to TRBJ1-4; TRBD1 matches at 7 bases. Trimming at V came to 2 bases and at J to 7 bases, leaving 4 bases not matched to a gene. Looked up from germline, CDR1 is KGHSH and CDR2 is LQKENI. This CDR3 comprises 14 residues. The CDR3 bases are TGTGCCAGCTCACCAATGGCAGGGGGTGAAAAACTGTTTTTT. Translation: CASSPMAGGEKLFF.

The rearrangement uses TRBV20-1 and TRBJ1-2; TRBD1 matches 7 bases. Germline loops: CDR1 DFQATT, CDR2 SNEGSKA (reference sequence). The V segment lost 5 bases and the J segment 6 bases; nucleotides outside the gene matches: 18. This CDR3 is 16 amino acids long. CDR3 protein: CSALDREGVKLDGYTF. The CDR3 DNA reads TGCAGTGCTCTCGACAGGGAGGGCGTCAAACTGGATGGCTACACCTTC.

This clonotype occurred a few times. The chain recombines TRBV12-5 with TRBJ1-5; D is ambiguous. This CDR3 spans 12 amino acids. Germline V lookup: CDR1 LGHNT, CDR2 FRNRAP. V was pared by 5 bases and J by 0 bases, with 2 bases between. CDR3 sequence: CASGLSNQPQHF. The CDR3 nucleotides are TGTGCTAGTGGTCTTAGCAATCAGCCCCAGCATTTT.

This clonotype occurred a few times. V and J are TRBV7-8 and TRBJ2-1; D unresolved. CDR1 is SGHVS and CDR2 is FQNEAQ in the germline V gene. CDR3 length equals 17 residues. Trimming cost V 4 bases and J 0 bases, with 16 bases left between them. CDR3 DNA sequence: TGTGCCAGCAGCTCCGAAGCCTGGCTGAGCTCCTACAATGAGCAGTTCTTC. Its protein is CASSSEAWLSSYNEQFF.

This chain links TRBV4-2 with TRBJ1-1; 8 positions match TRBD1. CDR1 is LGHNA, CDR2 YNFKEQ, per germline. The CDR3 runs 16 residues. With V trimmed by 1 base and J by 0 bases, 4 bases remained unmatched. The CDR3 here is CASSQVPGQVNTEAFF. Written as DNA, the CDR3 is TGTGCCAGCAGCCAAGTCCCGGGACAGGTGAACACTGAAGCTTTCTTT.

Ten or more counts support this clonotype. Compared with germline, one end of the junction differs, possibly owing to a read error. The gene calls are TRBV3-1 and TRBJ2-5; 10 bases align to TRBD2. The CDR3 contains 14 residues. Germline CDR1 and CDR2: LGHDT and YNNKEL (reference sequence). The CDR3 sequence: CASSQESSGGAVGF. The CDR3 coding sequence is TGTGCCAGCAGCCAAGAGTCTAGCGGGGGAGCCGTGGGGTTC.

This clonotype was observed a handful of times. The V gene is TRBV5-1, the J gene TRBJ2-1; the D gene is possibly TRBD2 (5 bases). This CDR3 has 17 amino acids. V lost 3 bases, J lost 0 bases, and 16 bases lay in between. The germline V gene has CDR1 SGHRS and CDR2 YFSETQ. DNA for the CDR3: TGCGCCAGCAGCTGGAAGATCGGAGGCAGCTCCTACAATGAGCAGTTCTTC. Amino acid sequence: CASSWKIGGSSYNEQFF.

The genes are TRBV5-1 and TRBJ1-1; TRBD1 matches at 9 bases. Germline lookup yields CDR1 SGHRS and CDR2 YFSETQ. There are 17 residues in the CDR3. Losses at the gene ends were 3 bases for V and 1 base for J; bases not matched to a gene: 10. DNA of the CDR3: TGCGCCAGCAGCTGGAACGACAGGGGGAGAGGGAACACTGAAGCTTTCTTT. Encoded protein: CASSWNDRGRGNTEAFF.

This clonotype has more than one count but fewer than ten. The J gene is TRBJ2-3, the V gene TRBV6-2 or TRBV6-3; no definite D call. CDR1 is MNHEY, CDR2 SVGEGT, per germline. The CDR3 runs to 14 residues. Trimming cost V 4 bases and J 3 bases, with 11 bases left between them. CDR3 bases: TGTGCCAGCAGTTCTACGGTGAAAACAGATACGCAGTATTTT. Protein sequence: CASSSTVKTDTQYF.